The clone carrying this T cell receptor (beta chain) was counted a single time. The data derive from a study of blood T cell repertoires in COVID-19. The germline V gene encodes CDR1 SGHAT and CDR2 FQNNGV. The CDR3 totals 13 residues. V lost 2 bases and J lost 4; bases outside the gene matches: 1. Clones were read by immunoSEQ multiplex PCR, and TCRdb kept only the in-frame ones, dropping some. The sample consists of about 280,000 clones, about 85% of them appearing once. The receptor comes from a woman aged 50 to 60 who had recovered from COVID-19. The sample was PBMCs or T cells enriched from blood (not recorded which). The V gene is TRBV11-2, the J gene TRBJ1-1; 7 nucleotides line up with TRBD1. CDR3 sequence reads: CASSLQGVTEAFF. DNA of the CDR3: TGTGCCAGCAGCTTACAGGGGGTCACTGAAGCTTTCTTT.